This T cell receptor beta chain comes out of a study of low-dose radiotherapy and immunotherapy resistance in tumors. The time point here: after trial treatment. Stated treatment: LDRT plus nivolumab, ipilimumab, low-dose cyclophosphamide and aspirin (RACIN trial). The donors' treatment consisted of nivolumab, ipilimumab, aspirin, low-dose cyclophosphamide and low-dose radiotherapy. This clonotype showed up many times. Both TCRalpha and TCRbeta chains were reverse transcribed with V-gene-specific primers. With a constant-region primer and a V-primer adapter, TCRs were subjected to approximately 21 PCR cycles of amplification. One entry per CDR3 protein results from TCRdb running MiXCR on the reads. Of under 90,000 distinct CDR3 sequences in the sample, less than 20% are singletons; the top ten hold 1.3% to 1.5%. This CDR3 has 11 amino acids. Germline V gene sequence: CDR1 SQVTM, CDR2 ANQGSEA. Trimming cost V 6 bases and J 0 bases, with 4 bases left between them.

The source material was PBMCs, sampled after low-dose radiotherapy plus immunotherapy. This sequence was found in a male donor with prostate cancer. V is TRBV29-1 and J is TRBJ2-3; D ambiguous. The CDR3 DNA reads TGCAGCGTCGGGAGCACAGATACGCAGTATTTT. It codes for CSVGSTDTQYF.